The 21 T cell receptor beta chains below all came from one sample that was sequenced in a study of graft-versus-host responses after intestinal transplantation. This table comes from immunoSEQ multiplex PCR, and its TCRdb copy is limited to in-frame clones, with some not included. The sample lists about 85,000 clones, under 95% occurring once. For these TCRs, the target antigens are not known. The sequences come from unstimulated CD8+ T cells sorted from spleen or lymph node cells, collected before transplant. These receptors were taken from a human donor who was the organ donor for an intestinal transplant.

This chain connects TRBV14 to TRBJ2-2; 7 bases are shared with TRBD1. V lost 3 bases, J lost 3 bases, and 4 bases stayed unmatched. This CDR3 region has 15 residues. From germline, CDR1 is SGHDN and CDR2 FVKESK. CDR3 residues: CASSQLGGDTGELFF. As DNA, the CDR3 is TGTGCCAGCAGCCAGTTAGGGGGCGACACCGGGGAGCTGTTTTTT. Full variable domain (missing parts from reference TRBV14 and TRBJ2-2): EAGVTQFPSHSVIEKGQTVTLRCDPISGHDNLYWYRRVMGKEIKFLLHFVKESKQDESGMPNNRFLAERTGGTYSTLKVQPAELEDSGVYFCASSQLGGDTGELFFGEGSRLTVL.

The rearrangement uses TRBV30 and TRBJ2-7; 8 bases are shared with TRBD2. The CDR3 totals 16 residues. Germline assignment: CDR1 GTSNPN and CDR2 SVGIG (reference sequence). Trimming removed 3 bases from V and 3 bases from J; junction bases left unmatched: 13. The CDR3 loop is CAWSPVILAELYEQYF. The CDR3 bases are TGTGCCTGGAGCCCTGTGATACTAGCGGAACTCTACGAGCAGTACTTC.

This clone appeared a single time. V is TRBV7-2 and J is TRBJ2-7, with 8 bases identical to TRBD1. The CDR3 covers 13 residues. The germline V gene encodes CDR1 SGHTA and CDR2 FQGNSA. V gave up 5 bases and J gave up 7 bases; unmatched junction bases: 7. The CDR3 is CASSPTGGWEQYF. CDR3 coding DNA: TGTGCCAGCAGCCCCACAGGGGGGTGGGAGCAGTACTTC.

This clone was picked up one time. The rearrangement joins TRBV4-1 to TRBJ2-1; D gene ambiguous. Germline V gene sequence: CDR1 MGHRA, CDR2 YSYEKL. V was trimmed by 0 bases and J by 8 bases, leaving 11 bases between them. CDR3 length equals 14 residues. The CDR3 DNA reads TGCGCCAGCAGCCAAGACGTTAACGCGGATGAGCAGTTCTTC. This codes for CASSQDVNADEQFF.

The J gene is TRBJ2-1, the V gene TRBV27; 9 nucleotides align to TRBD1. The ends lost 0 bases at V and 3 bases at J; junction bases unmatched: 0. The length of the CDR3 is 15 residues. Germline lookup yields CDR1 MNHEY and CDR2 SMNVEV (reference sequence). This CDR3 is CASSLSTGGYNEQFF. CDR3 DNA: TGTGCCAGCAGTTTATCGACAGGGGGCTACAATGAGCAGTTCTTC.

J is TRBJ1-3 and V is TRBV6-1; TRBD1 aligns across 8 bases. The J segment lost 3 bases and the V segment lost 8 bases, leaving 3 bases of the junction unmatched. Germline CDR1 is MNHNS and CDR2 is SASEGT. The CDR3 covers 13 residues. The CDR3 region is CASGDRGGNTIYF. CDR3 in DNA: TGTGCCAGCGGAGACAGGGGTGGAAACACCATATATTTT.

This chain links TRBV5-1 with TRBJ2-7; D is ambiguous. V gave up 1 base and J gave up 1 base, with 9 bases separating them. The CDR3 is 14 amino acids. In germline, CDR1 is SGHRS, CDR2 YFSETQ. The CDR3 spells CASSLFSGSYEQYF. The CDR3 DNA reads TGCGCCAGCAGCTTGTTTTCCGGTTCCTACGAGCAGTACTTC.

The J gene is TRBJ2-5, the V gene TRBV29-1; no firm D call. CDR1 and CDR2 (germline): SQVTM, ANQGSEA. CDR3 length: 12 amino acids. V lost 1 base to trimming and J lost 2 bases, with 5 bases between them. The CDR3 loop is CSVEGIQETQYF. CDR3 nucleotides: TGCAGCGTTGAAGGAATTCAAGAGACCCAGTACTTC. The full variable domain, with the rest looked up from reference TRBV29-1 and TRBJ2-5, is SAVISQKPSRDICQRGTSLTIQCQVDSQVTMMFWYRQQPGQSLTLIATANQGSEATYESGFVIDKFPISRPNLTFSTLTVSNMSPEDSSIYLCSVEGIQETQYFGPGTRLLVL.

The V and J genes are TRBV5-4 and TRBJ2-1; 15 nucleotides match TRBD2. V dropped 4 bases and J dropped 7; count of bases not matched to a gene: 12. Per germline, CDR1 SGHNT and CDR2 YYREEE (reference sequence). The CDR3 sequence is 18 residues long. The CDR3 DNA is TGTGCCAGCAGCCTTTCTAAAGGACTAGCGGGGGGGCAGAATGAGCAGTTCTTC. It yields the protein CASSLSKGLAGGQNEQFF.

The chain uses TRBV21-1 and TRBJ1-6; TRBD1 is the table's D call and was not checked against the DNA. TRBV21-1 is labeled a pseudogene. The CDR3 has 16 residues. CDR3: CASLGQISSYNSPLHF. For the CDR3, the DNA is TGTGCCAGCCTGGGACAGATCAGCTCCTATAATTCACCCCTCCACTTT.

This chain connects TRBV9 to TRBJ2-1; D gene ambiguous. V lost 0 bases and J lost 0, with 10 bases in between. This CDR3 region has 16 residues. Germline V lookup: CDR1 SGDLS, CDR2 YYNGEE. CDR3 sequence: CASSVDGVVSYNEQFF. CDR3 DNA: TGTGCCAGCAGCGTAGATGGGGTAGTCTCCTACAATGAGCAGTTCTTC.

This clone was counted between two and nine times. Since a far larger clone is one base different, this is likely a read error. DNA for the CDR3: TGCGCCAGCAAGGAGGCTAGCGTGGGGCAAGAGACCCAGTACTTC. This gives the protein CASKEASVGQETQYF. This sequence joins TRBV10-2 and TRBJ2-5, with D perhaps matching TRBD2 (6 bases). The germline V and J ends were trimmed by 7 bases and 2 bases, with 17 bases remaining between them. CDR1 and CDR2 (germline): WSHSY, SAAADI. This CDR3 has 15 amino acids.

The chain recombines TRBV6-5 with TRBJ1-1; TRBD1 matches at 8 bases. V dropped 5 bases and J dropped 4; count of bases not matched to a gene: 3. This CDR3 spans 13 amino acids. The germline CDR1 and CDR2 sequences are MNHEY and SVGAGI. The CDR3 region has the DNA TGTGCCAGCAGTCCAGGGGGCGGCACTGAAGCTTTCTTT. It specifies CASSPGGGTEAFF.

V usage is TRBV14 and J usage is TRBJ2-3, with 10 bases matching TRBD1. V gave up 2 bases and J gave up 4 bases; unmatched junction bases: 3. Germline V lookup: CDR1 SGHDN, CDR2 FVKESK. CDR3 size: 15 residues. The chain's CDR3 is CASSQRTGGADTQYF. CDR3 DNA: TGTGCCAGCAGCCAAAGGACAGGGGGGGCAGATACGCAGTATTTT.

The chain recombines TRBV7-8 with TRBJ2-3; D unresolved. Trimming cost V 2 bases and J 4 bases, with 13 bases left between them. The CDR3 contains 15 residues. In germline, CDR1 is SGHVS, CDR2 FQNEAQ. The CDR3 DNA sequence: TGTGCCAGCAGCTTATTCCCCGGGTGGGCAGATACGCAGTATTTT. This sequence encodes CASSLFPGWADTQYF.

This clone was found once. V is TRBV14 and J is TRBJ2-5; 9 nucleotides agree with TRBD1. J lost 5 bases, V lost 4 bases, and 5 bases had no gene match. Germline CDR1 SGHDN, CDR2 FVKESK. CDR3 length: 14 amino acids. CDR3 residues: CASSPLGQGETQYF. The CDR3 coding sequence is TGTGCCAGCAGCCCCCTGGGACAGGGCGAGACCCAGTACTTC.

The chain has TRBV6-1 and TRBJ1-1; no definite D call. The CDR3 covers 13 residues. Trimming took off 6 bases at V and 0 bases at J, with 8 bases between the two ends. Germline V gene sequence: CDR1 MNHNS, CDR2 SASEGT. CDR3: CASRGGLNTEAFF. The CDR3 DNA is TGTGCCAGCAGGGGCGGCTTGAACACTGAAGCTTTCTTT.

This clone was seen more than once but under ten times. The V and J genes are TRBV5-5 and TRBJ1-1; 9 bases agree with TRBD1. Per the germline V gene, CDR1 is SGHKS and CDR2 is YYEKEE (reference sequence). V lost 3 bases, J lost 4 bases, and 4 bases stayed unmatched. This CDR3 comprises 14 residues. The CDR3 here is CASSWGTGPTEAFF. CDR3 in DNA: TGTGCCAGCAGCTGGGGGACAGGGCCCACTGAAGCTTTCTTT.

The CDR3 here is CASSAGQGAHEQYF. CDR3 bases: TGTGCCAGCAGCGCGGGACAGGGGGCCCACGAGCAGTACTTC. The chain is built from TRBV9 and TRBJ2-7, with 12 bases identical to TRBD1. V was pared by 3 bases and J by 5 bases, with 3 bases of the junction left unmatched. Germline V CDR1 and CDR2: SGDLS, YYNGEE. The CDR3 extends over 14 amino acids.

The rearrangement uses TRBV5-5 and TRBJ1-4; TRBD1 agrees at 10 bases. Germline trimming cut 2 bases from V and 3 bases from J; bases unmatched to any gene: 7. The germline V gene has CDR1 SGHKS and CDR2 YYEKEE (reference sequence). This CDR3 region has 17 residues. CDR3 in DNA: TGTGCCAGCAGCTTTGGGACAGGGGCTTTGTCTAATGAAAAACTGTTTTTT. This encodes CASSFGTGALSNEKLFF.

This chain uses TRBV7-9 with TRBJ1-4; D is unresolved. Looked up from germline, CDR1 is SEHNR and CDR2 is FQNEAQ (reference sequence). The CDR3 has 15 residues. Trimming removed 5 bases from V and 5 bases from J, with 15 bases in between. The CDR3 reads CASSQSGFRNEKLFF. The CDR3 DNA sequence: TGTGCCAGCAGCCAGAGCGGGTTCCGGAATGAAAAACTGTTTTTT.